The 15 T cell receptor beta chains in this list originate from one sample, sequenced in a study of CD4 and CD8 cells across lung adenocarcinoma regions. TCRdb re-called the PCR reads with MiXCR, one entry per CDR3 protein. The table includes some 10,000 distinct CDR3 sequences, about 59% detected once. Input material: CD8+ T cells from the margin of a lung tumor. The receptors derive from a male donor with lung adenocarcinoma. The CD4 and CD8 labels of this study may be unreliable.

The rearrangement links TRBV6-2 or TRBV6-3 to TRBJ1-1; a possible D gene is TRBD1 (6 bases). CDR1 and CDR2 (germline): MNHEY, SVGEGT. V lost 4 bases and J lost 1, with 16 bases in between. The length of the CDR3 is 16 residues. Here the CDR3 reads CASSSHGLQGNTEAFF. In nucleotides, the CDR3 is TGTGCCAGCAGTTCCCACGGCCTACAGGGGAACACTGAAGCTTTCTTT.

The genes are TRBV7-7 and TRBJ2-1, with a tentative D call TRBD2 (5 bases). The CDR3 runs to 13 residues. Germline CDR1 and CDR2: SSHAT and FNYEAQ (reference sequence). Trimming removed 1 base at V and 9 bases at J, with 10 bases between. CDR3 amino acids: CASSLELAGEQFF. In nucleotides, the CDR3 is TGTGCCAGCAGCTTAGAGCTAGCAGGTGAGCAGTTCTTC.

The gene calls are TRBV4-1 and TRBJ2-5, with TRBD1 as a possible D gene (6 bases). The J call is doubtful: the DNA matches TRBJ2-1 better. CDR3 length: 15 residues. CDR1 MGHRA and CDR2 YSYEKL come from the germline V gene. This CDR3 reads CASSQERDTPIGQFF. CDR3 nucleotide sequence: TGCGCCAGCAGCCAAGAGAGGGACACCCCTATCGGGCAGTTCTTC.

By share, this clonotype counts as medium-sized (0.01 to 0.1%). V is TRBV6-1 and J is TRBJ2-7; 7 bases are a match to TRBD1. The CDR3 loop spans 15 amino acids. The ends lost 0 bases at V and 2 bases at J; junction bases unmatched: 4. Per the germline V gene, CDR1 is MNHNS and CDR2 is SASEGT. The CDR3 nucleotides read TGTGCCAGCAGTGAAGCGGGGACAGCTCCCTACGAGCAGTACTTC. It is translated as CASSEAGTAPYEQYF.

This clonotype has more than one count but fewer than ten. This CDR3 is CASSDGRGDETQYF. The CDR3 DNA reads as TGCGCCAGCAGTGATGGCAGGGGGGATGAGACCCAGTACTTC. This rearrangement joins TRBV10-1 to TRBJ2-5; tentatively, D is TRBD1 (7 bases). CDR3 size: 14 residues. The germline CDR1 and CDR2 sequences are WNHNN and SYGVQD (reference sequence). With 3 bases removed from V and 5 bases from J, the gap between germline ends came to 13 bases.

This rearrangement joins TRBV6-1 to TRBJ1-3, with D tentatively TRBD1 (5 bases). The CDR3 runs 15 residues. Trimming stripped 6 bases from V and 0 bases from J, with 12 bases between. CDR1 and CDR2 from the germline V gene are MNHNS and SASEGT. CDR3 sequence (DNA): TGTGCCAGCAGCGCCACAGGTACCTCTGGAAACACCATATATTTT. Its protein product is CASSATGTSGNTIYF.

The genes are TRBV6-1 and TRBJ2-5, with 8 bases aligning to TRBD2. The CDR3 has 15 amino acids. Germline V gene sequence: CDR1 MNHNS, CDR2 SASEGT. CDR3 loop: CGGGYGGGDTDTQYF. In nucleotides, the CDR3 is TGTGGCGGGGGGTACGGGGGCGGGGATACAGATACCCAGTACTTC.

About this clonotype: At one end the junction does not follow the germline gene, possibly because of a read error. CDR3 protein: CASSSGAVTNNEQYF. In DNA, the CDR3 is TGTGCCAGCAGTAGCGGGGCTGTGACCAACAATGAGCAGTATTTC. The chain has TRBV6-1 and TRBJ2-1; 7 bases match TRBD2. Germline CDR1 is MNHNS and CDR2 is SASEGT. The CDR3 loop spans 15 amino acids.

This clonotype was seen a single time. The rearrangement links TRBV4-1 to TRBJ2-5, with TRBD2 matching over 15 bases. In germline, CDR1 is MGHRA, CDR2 YSYEKL. This CDR3 comprises 16 residues. The V and J ends lost 4 bases and 6 bases, in that order; junction bases with no gene match: 6. CDR3 region: CASSLWTSGGAQTQYF. In DNA form, the CDR3 reads TGCGCCAGCAGCCTATGGACTAGCGGGGGGGCGCAGACCCAGTACTTC.

This clonotype showed up many times. The V and J genes are TRBV4-1 and TRBJ2-5, with a tentative D call TRBD1 (7 bases). The closer fit of TRBJ2-7 to the DNA end suggests the J call may be wrong. CDR1 and CDR2 (germline): MGHRA, YSYEKL. The CDR3 contains 16 residues. CDR3 protein: CASSQEVAGQSYEQYF. The CDR3 DNA is TGCGCCAGCAGCCAAGAGGTGGCGGGACAGTCCTACGAGCAGTACTTC.

This clonotype was recorded only once. The CDR3: CASRWGNTIYF. The CDR3 coding sequence is TGTGCCAGCAGGTGGGGAAACACCATATATTTT. J is TRBJ1-3 and V is TRBV6-1; D is uncertain. The CDR3 spans 11 residues. V was trimmed by 6 bases and J by 4 bases, leaving 4 bases between them. Germline V gene lookup returns CDR1 MNHNS and CDR2 SASEGT.

This sequence joins TRBV6-1 and TRBJ2-3; possible D gene TRBD2, 7 bases. The length of the CDR3 is 16 residues. V dropped 8 bases and J dropped 12 bases, with 30 bases sitting between them. Germline CDR1 MNHNS, CDR2 SASEGT. CDR3 residues: CASGGAGARDRETQYF. The CDR3 DNA reads TGTGCCAGCGGGGGGGCCGGGGCCCGTGACCGGGAGACCCAGTATTTT.

The chain joins TRBV7-2 to TRBJ2-5; unclear D gene. Germline V gene data show CDR1 as SGHTA and CDR2 as FQGNSA. The V and J ends lost 5 bases and 2 bases respectively, with 18 bases between them. The CDR3 is 16 residues long. CDR3 bases: TGTGCCAGCAGCCACCGAGTAGCAGCAGGACAAGAGACCCAGTACTTC. As protein: CASSHRVAAGQETQYF.

Points on this clonotype: The junction differs from germline at one of its ends, possibly a read error. V is TRBV6-1 and J is TRBJ2-3; D possibly corresponds to TRBD2 (7 bases). This CDR3 contains 16 residues. CDR1 is MNHNS and CDR2 is SASEGT in the germline V gene. CDR3 amino acids: CACAGAGGRDRDTQYF. The CDR3 nucleotides read TGTGCCTGCGCGGGGGCCGGGGGACGTGACCGGGATACGCAGTACTTT.

This chain joins TRBV6-1 and TRBJ2-1, with 8 bases matching TRBD1. The CDR3 is made up of 14 amino acids. Germline values: CDR1 MNHNS, CDR2 SASEGT. V dropped 3 bases and J dropped 8; count of bases not matched to a gene: 6. The CDR3 nucleotides are TGTGCCAGCAGTGAGGAGACAGGGGCGGATGAGCAGTTCTTC. Protein product: CASSEETGADEQFF.